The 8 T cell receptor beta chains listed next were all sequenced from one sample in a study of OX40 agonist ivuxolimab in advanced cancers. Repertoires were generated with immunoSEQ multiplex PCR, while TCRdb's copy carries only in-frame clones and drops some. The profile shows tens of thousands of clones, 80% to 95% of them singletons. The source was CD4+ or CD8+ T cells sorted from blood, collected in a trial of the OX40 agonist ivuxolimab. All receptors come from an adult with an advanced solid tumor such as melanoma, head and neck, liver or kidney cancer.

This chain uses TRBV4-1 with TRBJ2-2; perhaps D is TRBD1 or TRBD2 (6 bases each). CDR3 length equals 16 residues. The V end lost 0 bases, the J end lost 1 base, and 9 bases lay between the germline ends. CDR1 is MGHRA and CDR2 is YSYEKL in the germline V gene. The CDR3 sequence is CASSQEGGMNTGELFF. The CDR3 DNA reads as TGCGCCAGCAGCCAAGAAGGGGGGATGAACACCGGGGAGCTGTTTTTT.

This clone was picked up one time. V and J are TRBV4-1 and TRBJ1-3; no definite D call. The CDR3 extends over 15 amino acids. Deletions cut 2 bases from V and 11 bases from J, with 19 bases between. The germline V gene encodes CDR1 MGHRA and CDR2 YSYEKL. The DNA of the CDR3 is TGCGCCAGCAGCCAAAAGCATACGTCAGGTCTCCCCATATATTTT. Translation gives CASSQKHTSGLPIYF.

The CDR3 nucleotides are TGTGCCAGCTCACCAGTCGGGACAGGGTTATTCACTGAAGCTTTCTTT. Protein: CASSPVGTGLFTEAFF. This chain connects TRBV18 to TRBJ1-1, with 9 bases fitting TRBD1. This CDR3 is built from 16 residues. Per the germline V gene, CDR1 is KGHSH and CDR2 is LQKENI. V lost 2 bases and J lost 4; bases outside the gene matches: 8.

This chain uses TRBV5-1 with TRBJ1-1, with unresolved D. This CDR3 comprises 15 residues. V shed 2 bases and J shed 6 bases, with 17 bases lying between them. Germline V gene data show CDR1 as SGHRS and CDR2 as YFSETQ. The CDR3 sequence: CASSFAGAWVSEAFF. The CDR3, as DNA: TGCGCCAGCAGCTTCGCGGGAGCCTGGGTGTCTGAAGCTTTCTTT.

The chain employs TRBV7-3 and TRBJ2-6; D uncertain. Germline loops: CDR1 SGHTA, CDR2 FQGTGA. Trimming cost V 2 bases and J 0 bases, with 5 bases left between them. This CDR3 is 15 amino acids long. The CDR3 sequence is CASSLLASGANVLTF. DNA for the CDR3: TGTGCCAGCAGCTTATTGGCCTCTGGGGCCAACGTCCTGACTTTC.

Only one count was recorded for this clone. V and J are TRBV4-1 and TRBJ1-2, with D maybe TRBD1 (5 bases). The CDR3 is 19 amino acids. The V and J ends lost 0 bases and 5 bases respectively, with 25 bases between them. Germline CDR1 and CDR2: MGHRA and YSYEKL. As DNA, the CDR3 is TGCGCCAGCAGCCAAGATTTTCGAGGGACCGAGCAATCCTTTTATGGCTACACCTTC. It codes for CASSQDFRGTEQSFYGYTF.

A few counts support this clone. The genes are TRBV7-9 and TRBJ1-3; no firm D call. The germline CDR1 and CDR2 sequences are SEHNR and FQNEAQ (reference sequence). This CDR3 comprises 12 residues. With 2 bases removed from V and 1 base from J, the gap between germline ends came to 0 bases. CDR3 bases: TGTGCCAGCAGCTTATCTGGAAACACCATATATTTT. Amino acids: CASSLSGNTIYF. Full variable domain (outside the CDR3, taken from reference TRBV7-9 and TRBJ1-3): DTGVSQNPRHKITKRGQNVTFRCDPISEHNRLYWYRQTLGQGPEFLTYFQNEAQLEKSRLLSDRFSAERPKGSFSTLEIQRTEQGDSAMYLCASSLSGNTIYFGEGSWLTVV.

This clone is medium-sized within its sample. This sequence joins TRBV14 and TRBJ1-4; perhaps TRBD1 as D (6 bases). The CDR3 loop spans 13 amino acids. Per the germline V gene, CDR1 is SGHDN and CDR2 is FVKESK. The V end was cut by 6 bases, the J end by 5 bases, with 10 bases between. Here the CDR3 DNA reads TGTGCCAGCAGACGACAGGCGAATGAAAAACTGTTTTTT. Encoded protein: CASRRQANEKLFF.